The 2 T cell receptor beta chains in this list originate from one sample, sequenced in a study of blood T cell repertoires in COVID-19. Clones were read by immunoSEQ multiplex PCR, and TCRdb kept only the in-frame ones, dropping some. The table lists more than 120,000 clones, about 87% of them singletons, with under 4.5% in the top ten. Sequenced input: PBMCs or T cells enriched from blood (not recorded which). Every receptor here comes from a man in his forties or fifties in a cohort exposed to, infected with or recovered from COVID-19 (not recorded which).

This sequence joins TRBV11-1 and TRBJ2-1; 9 nucleotides line up with TRBD2. V lost 0 bases and J lost 10; bases outside the gene matches: 10. Germline assignment: CDR1 SGHAT and CDR2 FQDESV (reference sequence). The CDR3 extends over 16 amino acids. CDR3 coding DNA: TGTGCCAGCAGCTTAGCGGGCGGGAGGGCTGCCTCGGAGCAGTTCTTC. Its translation: CASSLAGGRAASEQFF.

A single count supports this clone. As DNA, the CDR3 is TGTGCCAGCAGCTTCGGGGGGCACCAAGAGACCCAGTACTTC. This translates into CASSFGGHQETQYF. The gene calls are TRBV7-9 and TRBJ2-5; TRBD2 is a possible D gene (7 bases). The CDR3 extends over 14 amino acids. The germline gives CDR1 SEHNR, CDR2 FQNEAQ (reference sequence). Trimming took off 3 bases at V and 0 bases at J, with 8 bases between the two ends.